This T cell receptor (beta chain) was recorded in a study of cytomegalovirus exposure and HLA in healthy donors. Turning to the study itself: Earlier sequencing of some 190 million T cells yielded approximately 100 million unique TCR beta sequences.

Study-level points and caveats: Altogether, 150 to 200 TCR beta chains were recorded as cytomegalovirus-associated.

The PCR ran on 60 Vbeta and 13 Jbeta primers. Profiled with immunoSEQ multiplex PCR; TCRdb holds only in-frame clones, not every one. This sample has fewer than 150,000 clones, with 70% to 75% found just once. This clone was counted a single time. Its target is not known. The sample was PBMCs. This receptor was taken from a human donor in good health.

The CDR3 region is CASSLWGGETYEQYF. CDR3 sequence (DNA): TGTGCCAGCAGCTTATGGGGCGGGGAAACCTACGAGCAGTACTTC. This chain links TRBV7-3 with TRBJ2-7; possibly TRBD2 for D (6 bases). Between the trimmed V and J ends, which lost 2 bases and 2 bases, there was a span of 13 bases. Germline V lookup: CDR1 SGHTA, CDR2 FQGTGA. This CDR3 has 15 residues.